This T cell receptor beta chain was identified in a study of cytomegalovirus exposure and HLA in healthy donors (TCRdb year 2017). General notes on the study: According to a later analysis, the approximately 120 validation repertoires were produced on the same platform as the roughly 600 repertoires of the first cohort. The study was designed to test whether signatures of past pathogen exposure could be identified by cataloging public T cell receptors. In addition to the first cohort of around 670 subjects, a separate validation cohort of 130 or so different subjects was used. The study combined high-throughput TCR immunosequencing, statistical association of individual TCRs with disease status, and machine learning to predict cytomegalovirus infection status. The paper as a whole reports these results and caveats: A few of the identified cytomegalovirus-associated TCR beta chains were confirmed in vitro to be specific for cytomegalovirus antigens. Cytomegalovirus status was reported to be diagnosed by the classifier with high specificity and sensitivity in both the original and validation cohorts. A later analysis found that TCRs clustered in the first cohort also tended to co-occur in the 110 or so validation repertoires, with more than 90% of cluster scores above 0. Most TCR sequences were seen in very few donors, while some public TCRs were found in many individuals. A later analysis lacked HLA typing for the validation cohort, so it scored co-occurrence in that cohort across all 110 or so repertoires. According to the authors, the approach could potentially be generalized to other disease states and immunological phenotypes. The study listed 150 to 200 TCR beta chains as associated with cytomegalovirus.

Separate from the approximately 730-subject first cohort, the validation cohort of 120 subjects was the group to which the donors belonged. Details on this clone: The antigen this receptor binds is unknown. No clone much larger than this one lies a single base away; base qualities are absent.

Relative to germline, V is 4 bases shorter and J is 2 bases shorter, with 15 bases between their ends. The germline V gene yields LGHNA for CDR1 and YNFKEQ for CDR2. Measured from the cysteine to the phenylalanine, the CDR3 is 16 residues long. This entry keeps only the CDR3 DNA: 48 bases, framed from base 1. Library preparation used the immunoSEQ multiplex PCR assay. Under the source paper's analysis protocol: A statistical classification framework was built for diagnosing cytomegalovirus status from the catalog of TCR beta chain sequences. The source is immuneACCESS, and TCRdb retained only in-frame sequences with V and J called. Part of the clones is not carried over; for the studies checked, unresolved V genes explain less than half of this, and the remainder is unexplained. Clone size and V and J calls were adopted from that table, with D and trimming inferred from the DNA. Counted in this sample were about 130,000 clones; roughly 89% of them appeared once. The ten largest clones take up about 8.2% of the sample.

The TCR originated in a woman between 18 and 29 years old in good health and CMV-seropositive. The V and J genes are TRBV4-2 and TRBJ1-5; the D gene is perhaps TRBD1, from 6 matching bases. The sequencing input was PBMCs. The DNA sequence is as follows: TGTGCCAGCAGCCTGACGCGGGGGCGCGGCAATCAGCCCCAGCATTTT. The encoded protein is CASSLTRGRGNQPQHF.